This is a list of T cell receptor beta chains from one sample in a study of blood T cell repertoires in COVID-19. Only in-frame clones appear in the TCRdb table, and some are missing; sequencing was by immunoSEQ multiplex PCR. The data contain more than 250,000 clones, 75% to 90% of them seen just once; the ten biggest clones take up 6.3%. The source material was peripheral blood. These receptors all come from a woman aged 50 to 60 with COVID-19, enrolled during active disease. CDR3s include the opening cysteine and the closing phenylalanine or tryptophan. Each record gives: J gene, V gene, D gene, clone size, CDR3 DNA, CDR3 protein. D genes are given only for firm matches. Rows may omit the clone size; those that give it use once, few, many or a size class.

j_gene: TRBJ1-3; v_gene: TRBV18; d_gene: TRBD1; abundance: .; CDR3nt: TGTGCCAGCTCCCGACAGGGGGCGAGCTCTGGAAACACCATATATTTT; CDR3aa: CASSRQGASSGNTIYF
j_gene: TRBJ2-1; v_gene: TRBV11-3; d_gene: TRBD2; abundance: .; CDR3nt: TGTGCCAGCAGCTTAGATCTCGGACTAGCGGGAGGGGACAATGAGCAGTTCTTC; CDR3aa: CASSLDLGLAGGDNEQFF
j_gene: TRBJ2-7; v_gene: TRBV6-6; d_gene: .; abundance: .; CDR3nt: TGTGCCAGCAGTTACGAGGACAGCTATACCTACGAGCAGTACTTC; CDR3aa: CASSYEDSYTYEQYF
j_gene: TRBJ2-1; v_gene: TRBV4-3; d_gene: TRBD2; abundance: .; CDR3nt: TGCGCCAGCAGCTCGGGACTAGCGGGGTACAATGAGCAGTTCTTC; CDR3aa: CASSSGLAGYNEQFF
j_gene: TRBJ1-2; v_gene: TRBV7-2; d_gene: .; abundance: .; CDR3nt: TGTGCCAGCAGCTTAGCTAGGGGATGGTCGGAGGGCTACACCTTC; CDR3aa: CASSLARGWSEGYTF
j_gene: TRBJ2-1; v_gene: TRBV19; d_gene: TRBD2; abundance: .; CDR3nt: TGTGCCAGTAGTACCTCATGGGCGGGAGTCTTCAATGAGCAGTTCTTC; CDR3aa: CASSTSWAGVFNEQFF
j_gene: TRBJ2-2; v_gene: TRBV5-4; d_gene: TRBD2; abundance: .; CDR3nt: TGTGCCAGCAGCGACTCTAGCGGGAAATTAACCGGGGAGCTGTTTTTT; CDR3aa: CASSDSSGKLTGELFF
j_gene: TRBJ2-3; v_gene: TRBV21-1; d_gene: .; abundance: .; CDR3nt: TGTGCCAGCACGCGACCGGGACAGGGCACAGATACGCAGTATTTT; CDR3aa: CASTRPGQGTDTQYF
j_gene: TRBJ2-7; v_gene: TRBV5-6; d_gene: TRBD1; abundance: .; CDR3nt: TGTGCCAGCAGCCGGGACAGGGGGTCCGAGCAGTACTTC; CDR3aa: CASSRDRGSEQYF
j_gene: TRBJ2-3; v_gene: TRBV3-1/TRBV3-2; d_gene: TRBD2; abundance: .; CDR3nt: TGTGCCAGCAGCCAAGGGACTAGCCGTCGCACAGATACGCAGTATTTT; CDR3aa: CASSQGTSRRTDTQYF
j_gene: TRBJ2-1; v_gene: TRBV14; d_gene: .; abundance: few; CDR3nt: TGTGCCAGCAGCCAAGGAAGCGCTGAATACAATGAGCAGTTCTTC; CDR3aa: CASSQGSAEYNEQFF
j_gene: TRBJ2-5; v_gene: TRBV27; d_gene: TRBD1; abundance: .; CDR3nt: TGTGCCAGCAGTACACAAACAGGGGGCAAAGAGACCCAGTACTTC; CDR3aa: CASSTQTGGKETQYF
j_gene: TRBJ2-7; v_gene: TRBV11-2; d_gene: TRBD2; abundance: .; CDR3nt: TGTGCCAGCAGCTTAAGGGGTCGAGGGTTGGCGGGAGGGACCTACGAGCAGTACTTC; CDR3aa: CASSLRGRGLAGGTYEQYF
j_gene: TRBJ1-3; v_gene: TRBV6-5; d_gene: TRBD1; abundance: .; CDR3nt: TGTGCCAGCAGTTTGCCGACAGGGTCCATATATTTT; CDR3aa: CASSLPTGSIYF
j_gene: TRBJ1-5; v_gene: TRBV19; d_gene: TRBD1; abundance: .; CDR3nt: TGTGCCAGTAGTACCTGGGACAGTTATCAGCCCCAGCATTTT; CDR3aa: CASSTWDSYQPQHF
j_gene: TRBJ1-2; v_gene: TRBV5-1; d_gene: .; abundance: .; CDR3nt: TGCGCCAGCAGTGGAGGTGACACGGTCCTCTATGGCTACACCTTC; CDR3aa: CASSGGDTVLYGYTF
j_gene: TRBJ2-5; v_gene: TRBV18; d_gene: .; abundance: .; CDR3nt: TGTGCCAGCTCATCATCTGAGCGACAAGAGACCCAGTACTTC; CDR3aa: CASSSSERQETQYF
j_gene: TRBJ1-5; v_gene: TRBV15; d_gene: .; abundance: few; CDR3nt: TGTGCCACCAGCAGAGACCATAGCAATCAGCCCCAGCATTTT; CDR3aa: CATSRDHSNQPQHF
j_gene: TRBJ1-2; v_gene: TRBV18; d_gene: .; abundance: .; CDR3nt: TGTGCCAGCTCATCCCTAGGGGAAAACGTCTATGGCTACACCTTC; CDR3aa: CASSSLGENVYGYTF
j_gene: TRBJ1-5; v_gene: TRBV6-4; d_gene: TRBD1; abundance: few; CDR3nt: TGTGCCATCCACAGGGGAAGCAATCAGCCCCAGCATTTT; CDR3aa: CAIHRGSNQPQHF
j_gene: TRBJ1-4; v_gene: TRBV3-1/TRBV3-2; d_gene: .; abundance: .; CDR3nt: TGTGCCAGCAGCCGCCCTGGTGGGCCGGGGCGGGGAGAAAAACTGTTTTTT; CDR3aa: CASSRPGGPGRGEKLFF
j_gene: TRBJ2-1; v_gene: TRBV24-1; d_gene: TRBD1; abundance: .; CDR3nt: TGTGCCACCGGGGACAGCTACAATGAGCAGTTCTTC; CDR3aa: CATGDSYNEQFF
j_gene: TRBJ1-3; v_gene: TRBV10-3; d_gene: .; abundance: .; CDR3nt: TGTGCCACCAAGGAGCTCTCTGGAAACACCATATATTTT; CDR3aa: CATKELSGNTIYF
j_gene: TRBJ2-4; v_gene: TRBV7-8; d_gene: TRBD1; abundance: .; CDR3nt: TGTGCCAGCAGCTCCGGACAGGGTTGGCAAGCCAAAAACATTCAGTACTTC; CDR3aa: CASSSGQGWQAKNIQYF
j_gene: TRBJ2-6; v_gene: TRBV12-5; d_gene: .; abundance: .; CDR3nt: TGTGCTAGTGGTGAGGGTGGGGCCAACGTCCTGACTTTC; CDR3aa: CASGEGGANVLTF
j_gene: TRBJ2-1; v_gene: TRBV6-2/TRBV6-3; d_gene: .; abundance: .; CDR3nt: TGTGCCAGCAGTTACCCTCCTATTCTAGTGAACTCCTACAATGAGCAGTTCTTC; CDR3aa: CASSYPPILVNSYNEQFF
j_gene: TRBJ2-1; v_gene: TRBV11-2; d_gene: TRBD1; abundance: .; CDR3nt: TGTGCCAGCAGCTTTCCCTCGACAGGGGTCGATGAGCAGTTCTTC; CDR3aa: CASSFPSTGVDEQFF
j_gene: TRBJ1-4; v_gene: TRBV4-1; d_gene: .; abundance: .; CDR3nt: TGCGCCAGCAGCCAAGTAGGGACATCGAAAGGACTGTTTTTT; CDR3aa: CASSQVGTSKGLFF
j_gene: TRBJ1-1; v_gene: TRBV29-1; d_gene: TRBD1; abundance: .; CDR3nt: TGCAGCGGGGAGGACAGGGATGAAGCTTTCTTT; CDR3aa: CSGEDRDEAFF
j_gene: TRBJ2-1; v_gene: TRBV6-5; d_gene: .; abundance: .; CDR3nt: TGTGCCAGCAGTTACTCGGGGAGCTCCTACAATGAGCAGTTCTTC; CDR3aa: CASSYSGSSYNEQFF
j_gene: TRBJ2-1; v_gene: TRBV19; d_gene: .; abundance: .; CDR3nt: TGTGCCAGTAGTATACCCAGGGGCGAGCAGTTCTTC; CDR3aa: CASSIPRGEQFF
j_gene: TRBJ2-1; v_gene: TRBV7-3; d_gene: TRBD2; abundance: .; CDR3nt: TGTGCCAGCAGCTTAAGGGGACTAGTTTATGAGCAGTTCTTC; CDR3aa: CASSLRGLVYEQFF
j_gene: TRBJ2-7; v_gene: TRBV28; d_gene: .; abundance: .; CDR3nt: TGTGCCAGCAGTGGGGGGGGCTACGAGTACGAGCAGTACTTC; CDR3aa: CASSGGGYEYEQYF
j_gene: TRBJ2-7; v_gene: TRBV20-1; d_gene: TRBD2; abundance: few; CDR3nt: TGCAGTGCTAGTTTACCTAGCGGAAGAAACTACGAGCAGTACTTC; CDR3aa: CSASLPSGRNYEQYF
j_gene: TRBJ2-3; v_gene: TRBV25-1; d_gene: TRBD1; abundance: .; CDR3nt: TGTGCCAGCAGGGCACAGGGACAGACAGATACGCAGTATTTT; CDR3aa: CASRAQGQTDTQYF
j_gene: TRBJ2-6; v_gene: TRBV7-9; d_gene: TRBD1; abundance: .; CDR3nt: TGTGCCAGCAGCTCACAGGGGGCCTCTGGGGCCAACGTCCTGACTTTC; CDR3aa: CASSSQGASGANVLTF
j_gene: TRBJ2-3; v_gene: TRBV24-1; d_gene: .; abundance: .; CDR3nt: TGTGCCACCAGTGATCGAACTGATAGAGATACGCAGTATTTT; CDR3aa: CATSDRTDRDTQYF
j_gene: TRBJ1-6; v_gene: TRBV27; d_gene: .; abundance: .; CDR3nt: TGTGCCAGCAGTTTTGCGCTCGGCTCCTATAATTCACCCCTCCACTTT; CDR3aa: CASSFALGSYNSPLHF
j_gene: TRBJ2-3; v_gene: TRBV6-6; d_gene: TRBD1; abundance: .; CDR3nt: TGTGCCAGCAGTCAACCCATGACAGGGCGGGCAGATACGCAGTATTTT; CDR3aa: CASSQPMTGRADTQYF
j_gene: TRBJ2-1; v_gene: TRBV5-4; d_gene: TRBD1; abundance: .; CDR3nt: TGTGCCAGCAGTCCAGGACAGGGGGCAAGTTTGAATGAGCAGTTCTTC; CDR3aa: CASSPGQGASLNEQFF
j_gene: TRBJ2-2; v_gene: TRBV25-1; d_gene: .; abundance: once; CDR3nt: TGTGCCAGCAGTGAATACGCCAGGGGCACCGGGGAGCTGTTTTTT; CDR3aa: CASSEYARGTGELFF
j_gene: TRBJ2-3; v_gene: TRBV5-4; d_gene: TRBD1; abundance: .; CDR3nt: TGTGCCAGCAGCCCCGGACAGGGCCCAGATACGCAGTATTTT; CDR3aa: CASSPGQGPDTQYF
j_gene: TRBJ2-1; v_gene: TRBV29-1; d_gene: TRBD2; abundance: .; CDR3nt: TGCAGCGTCGGGACTAGCGGGAGAACCAATGAGCAGTTCTTC; CDR3aa: CSVGTSGRTNEQFF
j_gene: TRBJ1-3; v_gene: TRBV14; d_gene: .; abundance: .; CDR3nt: TGTGCCAGCTCGCACAGTGGAAACACCATATATTTT; CDR3aa: CASSHSGNTIYF
j_gene: TRBJ2-2; v_gene: TRBV7-2; d_gene: .; abundance: .; CDR3nt: TGTGCCAGCAGCTTAGGCTATAGAGCCGGGGAGCTGTTTTTT; CDR3aa: CASSLGYRAGELFF
j_gene: TRBJ1-5; v_gene: TRBV3-1/TRBV3-2; d_gene: TRBD1; abundance: .; CDR3nt: TGTGCCAGCAGCCAAGATAGGGGGCCTAGCAATCAGCCCCAGCATTTT; CDR3aa: CASSQDRGPSNQPQHF
j_gene: TRBJ1-2; v_gene: TRBV5-4; d_gene: .; abundance: few; CDR3nt: TGTGCCAGCAGCGGAGGGGCCCTTCGGGGCTACACCTTC; CDR3aa: CASSGGALRGYTF
j_gene: TRBJ1-3; v_gene: TRBV5-4; d_gene: .; abundance: once; CDR3nt: TGTGCCAGCAGCTTGGCAGGTTTCAGGGGCTCTGGAAACACCATATATTTT; CDR3aa: CASSLAGFRGSGNTIYF
j_gene: TRBJ2-1; v_gene: TRBV29-1; d_gene: .; abundance: .; CDR3nt: TGCAGCGTTGAGGGCGCGCGTATAGGCTACAATGAGCAGTTCTTC; CDR3aa: CSVEGARIGYNEQFF
j_gene: TRBJ2-5; v_gene: TRBV29-1; d_gene: .; abundance: .; CDR3nt: TGCAGCGTTGCGGGACACCCCCAAGAGACCCAGTACTTC; CDR3aa: CSVAGHPQETQYF
j_gene: TRBJ2-2; v_gene: TRBV24-1; d_gene: .; abundance: .; CDR3nt: TGTGCCACCGGGGGGGCAGGTGGCCTGCGGAGCACCGGGGAGCTGTTTTTT; CDR3aa: CATGGAGGLRSTGELFF
j_gene: TRBJ2-5; v_gene: TRBV4-2; d_gene: TRBD2; abundance: .; CDR3nt: TGTGCCAGCAGCCACCGACTAGCGGGAGCCGGAGAGACCCAGTACTTC; CDR3aa: CASSHRLAGAGETQYF
j_gene: TRBJ1-1; v_gene: TRBV5-1; d_gene: .; abundance: once; CDR3nt: TGCGCCAGCAGCTTGGTAGTAGGGGACACTGAAGCTTTCTTT; CDR3aa: CASSLVVGDTEAFF